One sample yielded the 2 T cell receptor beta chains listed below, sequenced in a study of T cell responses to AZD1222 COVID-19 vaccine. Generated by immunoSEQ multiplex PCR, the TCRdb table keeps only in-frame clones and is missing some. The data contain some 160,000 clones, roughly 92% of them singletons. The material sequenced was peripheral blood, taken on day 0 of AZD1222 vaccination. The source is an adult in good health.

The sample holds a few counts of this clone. The CDR3: CATSDPGQGAANEQFF. CDR3 in DNA: TGTGCCACCAGTGATCCCGGACAGGGGGCGGCCAATGAGCAGTTCTTC. The J gene is TRBJ2-1, the V gene TRBV24-1; 11 nucleotides align to TRBD1. The V segment lost 3 bases and the J segment 6 bases; nucleotides outside the gene matches: 6. CDR3 length equals 16 residues. Germline CDR1 is KGHDR and CDR2 is SFDVKD.

The chain's CDR3 is CASSLEQGTNTEAFF. CDR3 in DNA: TGCGCCAGCAGCTTGGAACAGGGTACGAACACTGAAGCTTTCTTT. The rearrangement links TRBV5-1 to TRBJ1-1; weak D call: TRBD1 (6 bases). This CDR3 region has 15 residues. Trimming took off 0 bases at V and 1 base at J, with 10 bases between the two ends. CDR1 is SGHRS and CDR2 is YFSETQ in the germline V gene.